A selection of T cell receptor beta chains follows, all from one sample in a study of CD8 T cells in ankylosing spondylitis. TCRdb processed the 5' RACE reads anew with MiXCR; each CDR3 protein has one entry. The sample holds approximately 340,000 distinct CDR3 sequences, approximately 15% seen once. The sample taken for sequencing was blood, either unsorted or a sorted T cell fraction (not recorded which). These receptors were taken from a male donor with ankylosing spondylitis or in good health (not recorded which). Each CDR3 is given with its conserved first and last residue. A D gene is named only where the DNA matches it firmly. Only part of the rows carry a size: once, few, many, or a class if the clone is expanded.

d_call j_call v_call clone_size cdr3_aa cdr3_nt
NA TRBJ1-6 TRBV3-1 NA CASSQGANSPLHF TGTGCCAGCAGCCAGGGCGCTAATTCACCCCTCCACTTT
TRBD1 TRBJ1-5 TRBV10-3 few CAIRQGGQPQHF TGTGCCATCCGACAGGGCGGTCAGCCCCAGCATTTT
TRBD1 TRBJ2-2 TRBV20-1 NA CSAILGQGATGELFF TGCAGTGCTATCCTGGGACAGGGGGCCACCGGGGAGCTGTTTTTT
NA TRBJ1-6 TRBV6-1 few CASMLSDNSPLHF TGTGCCAGCATGCTCTCAGATAATTCACCCCTCCACTTT
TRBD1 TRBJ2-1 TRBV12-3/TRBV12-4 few CASSFSGGDEQFF TGTGCCAGCAGTTTTTCAGGGGGCGATGAGCAGTTCTTC
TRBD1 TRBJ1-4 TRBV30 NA CAWSEDRTNEKLFF TGTGCCTGGAGCGAGGACAGGACTAATGAAAAACTGTTTTTT
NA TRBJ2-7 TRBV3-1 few CASSRAGTWYEQYF TGTGCCAGCAGCCGGGCGGGAACATGGTACGAGCAGTACTTC
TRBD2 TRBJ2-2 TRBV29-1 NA CSVLQREGPGELFF TGCAGCGTTCTCCAGCGGGAGGGCCCCGGGGAGCTGTTTTTT
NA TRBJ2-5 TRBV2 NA CASSVASQYF TGTGCCAGCAGTGTCGCGTCTCAGTACTTC
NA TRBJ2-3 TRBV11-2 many CASSWGSMGADTQYF TGTGCCAGCAGCTGGGGGTCAATGGGCGCAGATACGCAGTATTTT
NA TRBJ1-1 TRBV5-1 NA CASSWGTPGNTEAFF TGCGCCAGCAGCTGGGGGACCCCCGGTAACACTGAAGCTTTCTTT
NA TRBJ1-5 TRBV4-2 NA CASSQDREAPPQPQHF TGTGCCAGCAGCCAAGACAGGGAGGCACCCCCTCAGCCCCAGCATTTT
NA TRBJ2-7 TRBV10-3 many CAISEGTPYEQYF TGTGCCATCAGTGAGGGGACCCCCTACGAGCAGTACTTC
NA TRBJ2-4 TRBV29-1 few CSVGGLGNIQYF TGCAGCGTTGGAGGGTTGGGAAACATTCAGTACTTC
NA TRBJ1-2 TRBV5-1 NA CASTRGGNYGYTF TGCGCCAGCACCCGAGGCGGTAACTATGGCTACACCTTC
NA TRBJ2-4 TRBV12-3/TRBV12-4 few CASSIRTENIQYF TGTGCCAGCAGCATACGGACAGAAAACATTCAGTACTTC
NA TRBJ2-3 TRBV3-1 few CASSQAGADTQYF TGTGCCAGCAGCCAAGCAGGGGCAGATACGCAGTATTTT
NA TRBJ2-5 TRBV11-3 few CASSSPGAPETQYF TGTGCCAGCAGCTCCCCCGGGGCCCCGGAGACCCAGTACTTC
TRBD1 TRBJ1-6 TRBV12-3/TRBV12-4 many CASRPGTGNNSPLHF TGTGCCAGCAGGCCCGGGACAGGGAATAATTCACCCCTCCACTTT
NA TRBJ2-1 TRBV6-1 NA CASSDGNRARNEQFF TGTGCCAGCAGTGATGGTAACAGGGCGCGCAATGAGCAGTTCTTC
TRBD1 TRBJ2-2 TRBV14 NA CASSQPQGAFTGQLFF TGTGCCAGCAGCCAACCGCAGGGGGCCTTCACCGGGCAGCTGTTTTTT
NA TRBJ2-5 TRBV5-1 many CASSRDLGYQETQYF TGCGCCAGCAGCCGTGATCTAGGGTACCAAGAGACCCAGTACTTC
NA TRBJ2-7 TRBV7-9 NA CASSHTEKYEQYF TGTGCCAGCAGCCATACAGAGAAGTACGAGCAGTACTTC
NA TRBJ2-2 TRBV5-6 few CASLDTSPNTGELFF TGTGCCAGCCTCGATACTAGCCCGAACACCGGGGAGCTGTTTTTT
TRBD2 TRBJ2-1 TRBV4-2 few CASSLLAGGRNEQFF TGTGCCAGCAGCTTACTAGCGGGAGGAAGGAATGAGCAGTTCTTC
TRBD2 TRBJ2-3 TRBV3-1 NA CASSPLAAGGTDTQYF TGTGCCAGCAGCCCCCTGGCAGCGGGGGGCACAGATACGCAGTATTTT
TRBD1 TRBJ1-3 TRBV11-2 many CASSLPTGDSGNTIYF TGTGCCAGCAGCTTACCGACAGGGGACTCTGGAAACACCATATATTTT
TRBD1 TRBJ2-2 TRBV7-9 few CASSTWDRGAVGELFF TGTGCCAGCAGCACTTGGGACAGGGGGGCCGTCGGGGAGCTGTTTTTT
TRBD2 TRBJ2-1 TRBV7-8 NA CASSRTLAGVPPSYNEQFF TGTGCCAGCAGCCGCACCCTAGCGGGGGTCCCCCCCTCCTACAATGAGCAGTTCTTC
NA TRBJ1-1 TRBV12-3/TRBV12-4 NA CASSVFREAFF TGTGCCAGCAGCGTCTTCCGGGAAGCTTTCTTT
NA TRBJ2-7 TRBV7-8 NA CASSLEVRSYEQYF TGTGCCAGCAGCTTAGAAGTCAGATCCTACGAGCAGTACTTC
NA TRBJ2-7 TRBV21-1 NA CASSKPSSGGALYEQYF TGTGCCAGCAGCAAACCCTCTAGCGGGGGGGCGCTCTACGAGCAGTACTTC
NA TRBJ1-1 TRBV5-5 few CASSLELPVLTEAFF TGTGCCAGCAGCTTGGAGCTCCCGGTACTCACTGAAGCTTTCTTT
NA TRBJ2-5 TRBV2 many CASSEGDLLQAQYF TGTGCCAGCAGTGAAGGGGACCTACTTCAGGCCCAGTACTTC
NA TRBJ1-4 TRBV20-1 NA CSVRSGEGNEKLFF TGCAGTGTGAGGTCAGGGGAAGGAAATGAAAAACTGTTTTTT
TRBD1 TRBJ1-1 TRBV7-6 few CASSSRGGKNTEAFF TGTGCCAGCAGCTCCAGGGGGGGGAAAAACACTGAAGCTTTCTTT
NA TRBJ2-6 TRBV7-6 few CASSPQPTGANVLTF TGTGCCAGCAGCCCTCAGCCAACTGGGGCCAACGTCCTGACTTTC
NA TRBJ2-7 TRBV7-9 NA CASSLVRREQYF TGTGCCAGCAGCTTAGTGAGGAGGGAGCAGTACTTC
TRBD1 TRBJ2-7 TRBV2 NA CASRNGDSSYEQYF TGTGCCAGCAGGAACGGGGACAGCTCCTACGAGCAGTACTTC
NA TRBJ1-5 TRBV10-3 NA CAISLEGGNQPQHF TGTGCCATCAGTCTCGAAGGGGGCAATCAGCCCCAGCATTTT
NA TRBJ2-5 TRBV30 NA CACTDQETQYF TGTGCCTGTACGGACCAAGAGACCCAGTACTTC
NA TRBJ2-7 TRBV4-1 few CASRTSTVALYEQYF TGCGCCAGTCGCACCTCGACGGTTGCTCTCTACGAGCAGTACTTC
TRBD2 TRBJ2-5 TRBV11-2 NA CASSPGLAGDETQYF TGTGCCAGCAGCCCTGGACTAGCGGGAGACGAGACCCAGTACTTC
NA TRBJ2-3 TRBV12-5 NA CASGLIKDLNTQYF TGTGCTAGTGGTTTGATAAAGGACCTTAATACGCAGTATTTT
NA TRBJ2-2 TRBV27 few CASSFGRAGGTGELFF TGTGCCAGCAGTTTTGGCAGGGCAGGGGGGACCGGGGAGCTGTTTTTT
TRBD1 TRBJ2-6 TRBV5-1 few CASSRGTGGIGANVLTF TGCGCCAGCAGCCGCGGGACAGGGGGAATTGGGGCCAACGTCCTGACTTTC
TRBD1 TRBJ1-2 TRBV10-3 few CAISQSRNRGNQFYGYTF TGTGCCATCAGTCAGAGTCGAAACAGGGGAAACCAGTTCTATGGCTACACCTTC
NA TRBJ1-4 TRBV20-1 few CSARDEQGAEKLFF TGCAGTGCTAGAGATGAACAGGGCGCCGAAAAACTGTTTTTT
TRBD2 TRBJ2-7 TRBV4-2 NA CASSQDKASGRELLYF TGTGCCAGCAGCCAAGATAAGGCTAGCGGGAGGGAATTGCTCTACTTC
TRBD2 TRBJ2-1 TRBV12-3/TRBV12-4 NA CASSWTSGGLEQFF TGTGCCAGCAGTTGGACTAGCGGGGGGCTTGAGCAGTTCTTC